This entry lists 7 T cell receptor beta chains sequenced from one sample in a study of regulatory T cells in long-lasting Graves disease. Specified time point: persistent/refractory GD, antithyroid drugs over 5 years with positive TRAb. PBMC-derived RNA was used for the TCR library. Construction of TCR beta libraries relied on iRepertoire HTBI primers and on Arm-PCR targeting CDR3 regions. TCRdb used MiXCR to reprocess the multiplex PCR reads, holding one entry per CDR3 protein. The sample holds around 510,000 distinct CDR3 sequences, around 20% seen once. Sequenced here: peripheral blood mononuclear cells (PBMCs), sampled when the disease was refractory, from a patient treated with antithyroid drugs. The receptors were gathered from a female donor with Graves disease.

J is TRBJ1-2 and V is TRBV6-1, with D hard to call. The CDR3 consists of 14 residues. Germline V CDR1 and CDR2: MNHNS, SASEGT. With 6 bases removed from V and 4 bases from J, the gap between germline ends came to 15 bases. The CDR3 coding sequence is TGTGCCAGCAGCAGAGGTAAGGGTTGCTATGGCTACACCTTC. It yields the protein CASSRGKGCYGYTF.

This clonotype was observed at least ten times. The chain carries TRBV29-1 and TRBJ2-7, with 8 bases identical to TRBD1. The trim removed 6 bases at V and 3 bases at J, leaving 4 bases unmatched. CDR3 size: 12 residues. Germline values: CDR1 SQVTM, CDR2 ANQGSEA. CDR3 sequence: CSVRDRNYEQYF. Written as DNA, the CDR3 is TGCAGCGTGAGGGACAGGAACTACGAGCAGTACTTC.

The chain recombines TRBV6-1 with TRBJ2-4, with a possible D match to TRBD2 (7 bases). The CDR3 runs 17 residues. Germline-derived CDR1 and CDR2 are MNHNS and SASEGT. V gave up 6 bases and J gave up 0 bases, with 18 bases separating them. CDR3 nucleotides: TGTGCCAGCAGGCCTTCCGGGGGGCGCTTAGCCAAAAACATTCAGTACTTC. It codes for CASRPSGGRLAKNIQYF.

This chain links TRBV6-2 or TRBV6-3 with TRBJ1-5; D not certain. CDR1 and CDR2 (germline): MNHEY, SVGEGT. V lost 6 bases and J lost 6, with 18 bases in between. The CDR3 covers 15 residues. The CDR3 sequence: CASSPALRASQPQHF. CDR3 nucleotides: TGTGCCAGCAGCCCAGCCCTAAGAGCCTCTCAGCCCCAGCATTTT.

This clonotype was seen at least ten times. The genes are TRBV12-5 and TRBJ2-5; D is possibly TRBD1 or TRBD2 (5 bases each). Germline CDR1 and CDR2: LGHNT and FRNRAP. V gave up 5 bases and J gave up 3 bases, with 22 bases separating them. The CDR3 sequence is 17 residues long. The CDR3 nucleotides read TGTGCTAGTGGTATGGCCGGGGCTACGCCCCTAAAAGAGACCCAGTACTTC. It yields the protein CASGMAGATPLKETQYF.

This clonotype was seen more than once but under ten times. V gene TRBV5-1 combines with J gene TRBJ2-7; perhaps D is TRBD1 or TRBD2 (5 bases each). Deletions cut 4 bases from V and 1 base from J, with 15 bases between. CDR3 length: 15 residues. CDR1 is SGHRS, CDR2 YFSETQ, per germline. CDR3 in amino acids: CASSPGPQRSYEQYF. As DNA, the CDR3 is TGCGCCAGCAGCCCGGGACCGCAAAGATCCTACGAGCAGTACTTC.

At least ten counts were recorded for this clonotype. The chain links TRBV11-2 to TRBJ2-2; 10 nucleotides match TRBD2. V was pared by 4 bases and J by 5 bases, with 10 bases of the junction left unmatched. CDR3 length: 17 residues. The germline CDR1 and CDR2 sequences are SGHAT and FQNNGV. CDR3 residues: CASSSSGLATETGELFF. The CDR3 DNA reads as TGTGCCAGCAGCTCCTCGGGACTAGCGACAGAGACCGGGGAGCTGTTTTTT.